This T cell receptor (beta chain) was captured in a study of blood T cell repertoires in COVID-19. CDR3 length equals 16 residues. Trimming left V 2 bases short and J 5 bases short, with 17 bases between. Germline loops: CDR1 SGHDT, CDR2 YYEEEE. Under the authors' procedure: Using reference gene primer amplification, nucleated cell counts were estimated. Clones were sequenced by immunoSEQ multiplex PCR, and TCRdb holds only the in-frame ones, with some missing. V and J calls and clone size are given by that table; D and trimming were obtained from the DNA. The sample lists fewer than 200,000 clones, 85% to 90% occurring once.

The rearrangement joins TRBV5-6 to TRBJ1-5; TRBD1 might be the D (6 bases). Sequences were obtained from peripheral blood. The clonotype comes from a man between 65 and 80 years old with active or convalescent COVID-19. CDR3 DNA: TGTGCCAGCAGCTTTGGGGGGGCGTTCGGGTATCAGCCCCAGCATTTT. Translated, it gives CASSFGGAFGYQPQHF.